One and the same sample provided the 20 T cell receptor beta chains below, sequenced in a study of regulatory T cells in long-lasting Graves disease. For TCR beta, libraries came from iRepertoire HTBI primers and Arm-PCR of CDR3 regions. TCRdb re-called the multiplex PCR reads with MiXCR, one entry per CDR3 protein. The sample lists 500,000 or so distinct CDR3 sequences; about 14% were seen once. Time point defined: newly diagnosed GD, antithyroid drugs for less than 3 months. PBMC-extracted RNA yielded the TCR library. This sample also appeared in a second study, on T cells in Graves' hyperthyroidism and ophthalmopathy.

The sequencing here drew on peripheral blood mononuclear cells (PBMCs), taken at new diagnosis, from a patient treated with antithyroid drugs. All receptors derive from a woman aged 50 to 60 with Graves disease.

As to this clonotype: One end of the junction is discordant with germline, which a read error may explain. This chain uses TRBV4-1 with TRBJ2-4, with TRBD1 identical over 8 bases. The CDR3 is 15 amino acids. CDR1 is MGHRA, CDR2 YSYEKL, per germline. The CDR3 sequence: CASSQAGQGKNTQYF. The CDR3, as DNA: TGCGCCAGCAGCCAAGCCGGACAGGGAAAAAACACTCAGTACTTC.

This clonotype showed up just a few times. The V and J genes are TRBV25-1 and TRBJ2-3, with 7 bases lining up with TRBD2. The CDR3 has 18 residues. CDR1 is MGHDK and CDR2 is SYGVNS in the germline V gene. Losses at the gene ends were 2 bases for V and 4 bases for J; bases not matched to a gene: 15. In nucleotides, the CDR3 is TGTGCCAGCAGTGAACCTCAAATGACTAGCCAGTTTCCAGATACGCAGTATTTT. It codes for CASSEPQMTSQFPDTQYF.

Many counts were recorded for this clonotype. The chain joins TRBV5-1 to TRBJ2-7; no clear D. CDR3 length: 16 amino acids. Germline CDR1 and CDR2: SGHRS and YFSETQ. With 4 bases removed from V and 1 base from J, the gap between germline ends came to 18 bases. The CDR3 DNA sequence: TGCGCCAGCAGCCTACCTCCCGGGTCCCCATCCTACGAGCAGTACTTC. The encoded protein is CASSLPPGSPSYEQYF.

This clonotype was counted once. A much larger clone differs by one base, so this may be a read error. The genes are TRBV18 and TRBJ2-5; D possibly uses TRBD1 or TRBD2 (6 bases each). In germline, CDR1 is KGHSH, CDR2 LQKENI. This CDR3 region has 15 residues. The ends were cut back, 2 bases at V and 1 base at J, with 11 bases in the middle. The CDR3 protein is CASSPGGPPQETQYF. Written as DNA, the CDR3 is TGTGCCAGCTCACCAGGGGGGCCCCCCCAAGAGACCCAGTACTTC.

This clonotype was recorded a few times. Being one base from a much bigger clone, this may be a read error. The rearrangement joins TRBV27 to TRBJ2-5; tentative D call: TRBD2 (6 bases). Trimming left V 1 base short and J 7 bases short, with 10 bases between. Per germline, CDR1 MNHEY and CDR2 SMNVEV (reference sequence). CDR3 size: 13 residues. CDR3 region: CASSLWGEGTQYF. CDR3 coding DNA: TGTGCCAGCAGTTTATGGGGGGAAGGGACCCAGTACTTC.

This clonotype has a count of ten or more. This sequence joins TRBV2 and TRBJ1-4; D may be TRBD1 (6 bases). The V gene lost 1 base and the J gene lost 7 bases, with 10 bases spanning the gap. This CDR3 comprises 14 residues. Germline V gives CDR1 SNHLY, CDR2 FYNNEI. DNA of the CDR3: TGTGCCAGCAGTGAAGTCCAGGACAGTGAAAAACTGTTTTTT. It yields the protein CASSEVQDSEKLFF.

This chain connects TRBV5-1 to TRBJ2-5; TRBD2 agrees at 10 bases. The CDR3 length is 16 residues. V gave up 1 base and J gave up 5 bases; unmatched junction bases: 8. CDR1 is SGHRS, CDR2 YFSETQ, per germline. The CDR3 loop reads CASSLRAGGPGETQYF. CDR3 in DNA: TGCGCCAGCAGCTTGAGAGCGGGAGGGCCAGGGGAGACCCAGTACTTC.

At least ten counts were recorded for this clonotype. The chain couples TRBV5-1 to TRBJ2-1; 12 bases fit TRBD2. The length of the CDR3 is 15 residues. V lost 6 bases to trimming and J lost 8 bases; unmatched junction nucleotides: 9. Germline loops: CDR1 SGHRS, CDR2 YFSETQ. The CDR3 reads CASKTSGRFHHEQFF. Here the CDR3 DNA reads TGCGCCAGCAAAACTAGCGGGAGGTTTCATCATGAGCAGTTCTTC.

This chain joins TRBV28 and TRBJ2-3, with TRBD2 matching over 9 bases. This CDR3 is 16 amino acids long. The germline V gene has CDR1 MDHEN and CDR2 SYDVKM. V lost 1 base, J lost 5 bases, and 7 bases stayed unmatched. The DNA for the CDR3 is TGTGCCAGCAGTTTATCGGTAGCGGGAGTAGTAGATACGCAGTATTTT. Translating it yields CASSLSVAGVVDTQYF.

This chain joins TRBV5-1 and TRBJ2-7, with 10 positions matching TRBD1. This CDR3 has 18 residues. With 0 bases clipped from V and 2 bases from J, the junction kept 11 bases outside the gene matches. Germline assignment: CDR1 SGHRS and CDR2 YFSETQ. Here the CDR3 reads CASSLGRQGALDPYEQYF. CDR3 sequence (DNA): TGCGCCAGCAGCTTGGGGAGACAGGGGGCCCTTGATCCCTACGAGCAGTACTTC. The full variable domain, completed using reference TRBV5-1 and TRBJ2-7, is KAGVTQTPRYLIKTRGQQVTLSCSPISGHRSVSWYQQTPGQGLQFLFEYFSETQRNKGNFPGRFSGRQFSNSRSEMNVSTLELGDSALYLCASSLGRQGALDPYEQYFGPGTRLTVT.

Many counts were recorded for this clonotype. The CDR3 carries no conserved terminal phenylalanine or tryptophan, so it likely arises from a read error. The DNA is left out, because the CDR3 cannot be placed on it with certainty; the CDR3 is given as TCRdb lists it. This chain links TRBV7-9 with TRBJ2-4; TRBD2, the table's D call, lacks a check against the DNA. The CDR3 is 12 amino acids long, termini counted. Germline V CDR1 and CDR2: SEHNR, FQNEAQ (reference sequence). CDR3 in amino acids: CASSSYGPGSAG.

This clonotype was detected only a few times. The chain has TRBV11-2 and TRBJ2-7; D possibly corresponds to TRBD2 (6 bases). Looked up from germline, CDR1 is SGHAT and CDR2 is FQNNGV. The CDR3 sequence is 10 residues long. The V gene lost 8 bases and the J gene lost 7 bases, with 9 bases spanning the gap. The CDR3 loop reads CASGGLEQYF. In DNA form, the CDR3 reads TGTGCCAGCGGGGGGTTGGAGCAGTACTTC.

The sample holds many counts of this clonotype. The chain couples TRBV30 to TRBJ1-2, with D unclear. The germline V gene has CDR1 GTSNPN and CDR2 SVGIG (reference sequence). This CDR3 region has 13 residues. V was clipped by 0 bases and J by 5 bases, with 10 bases between them. In DNA form, the CDR3 reads TGTGCCTGGAGTGTACTCCGGATATATGGCTACACCTTC. Translated, it gives CAWSVLRIYGYTF.

There are many counts of this clonotype. V gene TRBV28 combines with J gene TRBJ2-1; 8 bases are a match to TRBD2. Unmatched junction bases numbered 15, after V lost 2 bases and J lost 3 bases. Germline V gives CDR1 MDHEN, CDR2 SYDVKM. The CDR3 extends over 19 amino acids. In nucleotides, the CDR3 is TGTGCCAGCAGTTTAGCGGCGGGAGGTACCCTGACTGGCTACAATGAGCAGTTCTTC. It yields the protein CASSLAAGGTLTGYNEQFF.

This clonotype was picked up a small number of times. The rearrangement uses TRBV9 and TRBJ1-2; a weak D match, TRBD1 (6 bases). In germline, CDR1 is SGDLS, CDR2 YYNGEE. Trimming shortened V by 3 bases and J by 2 bases, and 11 bases separated the two germline ends. The CDR3 spans 14 residues. CDR3 sequence: CASSASGQNYGYTF. In DNA form, the CDR3 reads TGTGCCAGCAGCGCCTCGGGACAAAACTATGGCTACACCTTC.

Ten or more counts support this clonotype. The chain links TRBV12-3 or TRBV12-4 to TRBJ2-1; 7 bases are a match to TRBD1. Trimming at V came to 7 bases and at J to 5 bases, leaving 8 bases not matched to a gene. CDR3 length: 14 residues. CDR3 region: CASNQGQTDNEQFF. For the CDR3, the DNA is TGTGCCAGCAACCAGGGACAGACAGACAATGAGCAGTTCTTC.

Many counts were recorded for this clonotype. The chain combines TRBV24-1 with TRBJ2-3; no clear D gene. This CDR3 has 16 residues. The germline V gene encodes CDR1 KGHDR and CDR2 SFDVKD. The germline V and J ends were trimmed by 5 bases and 0 bases, with 14 bases remaining between them. In DNA, the CDR3 is TGTGCCACCAGTGTTGTCACAGACTCTAGCACAGATACGCAGTATTTT. Its protein is CATSVVTDSSTDTQYF.

This clonotype has a count of ten or more. The chain carries TRBV7-9 and TRBJ2-5, with D tentatively TRBD1 or TRBD2 (5 bases each). This CDR3 comprises 13 residues. Looked up from germline, CDR1 is SEHNR and CDR2 is FQNEAQ (reference sequence). Trimming removed 4 bases from V and 5 bases from J, with 11 bases in between. The CDR3 DNA sequence: TGTGCCAGCAGCTGGGGGTCGATTGAGACCCAGTACTTC. It specifies CASSWGSIETQYF.

There are many counts of this clonotype. V is TRBV5-1 and J is TRBJ2-1; possible D gene TRBD1, 8 bases. V lost 0 bases and J 10 bases, leaving 26 bases between the germline ends. The CDR3 contains 18 residues. Looked up from germline, CDR1 is SGHRS and CDR2 is YFSETQ. The CDR3 bases are TGCGCCAGCAGCTTGGAAAACAGGGGGGGAGGGCCCCAAGGGGAGCAGTTCTTC. Encoded protein: CASSLENRGGGPQGEQFF.

This clonotype was observed a few times. A clone one base away is much larger, so this may be a read error. The V and J genes are TRBV2 and TRBJ2-1, with 7 nucleotides matching TRBD2. The length of the CDR3 is 18 residues. The V gene's germline CDR1 is SNHLY and CDR2 FYNNEI. CDR3 coding DNA: TGTGCCAGCAGTGAAGGGAGGCCACTAGCGCGTGTCTACAATGGGCAGTTCTTC. It codes for CASSEGRPLARVYNGQFF.